The source of this TCR beta chain is a study of T cells in Graves' hyperthyroidism and ophthalmopathy. Uncontrolled infection, other autoimmune disease, pregnancy or lactation disqualified patients from enrolment. Diagnoses used clinical symptoms, serum thyroxine and TRAb, thyroid ultrasound and orbital computed tomography. The CDR3 consists of 18 residues. V was shortened by 3 bases and J by 1 base, with 19 bases between the two germline ends. The CDR3 regions of TCR beta were amplified from RNA transcripts. A set of HTBI primers served as the primers for a first-round RT-PCR of the TCR CDR3. MiXCR, run by TCRdb on the multiplex PCR reads, gives a single entry per CDR3 protein. The sample has fewer than 650,000 distinct CDR3 sequences; 40% to 55% are singletons. Findings of the study overall: Stable hyperthyroidism and ophthalmopathy were separated using 13 V-J signatures. In the blood, most expanded thyroid clonotypes above 0.001 appeared as well.

Turning to this clonotype: No antigen is known for it.

This clonotype was sampled from an adult woman with Graves' disease, either hyperthyroidism or ophthalmopathy (not recorded which). Sequencing was carried out using peripheral blood or thyroid tissue (not recorded which). The chain joins TRBV7-1 to TRBJ1-5; possibly TRBD1 for D (5 bases). TRBV7-1 is an ORF, with its function uncertain. Here the CDR3 reads CASSSRVRVGGSNQPQHF. The CDR3 coding sequence is TGTGCCAGCAGCTCCAGGGTGAGGGTGGGTGGCAGCAATCAGCCCCAGCATTTT.